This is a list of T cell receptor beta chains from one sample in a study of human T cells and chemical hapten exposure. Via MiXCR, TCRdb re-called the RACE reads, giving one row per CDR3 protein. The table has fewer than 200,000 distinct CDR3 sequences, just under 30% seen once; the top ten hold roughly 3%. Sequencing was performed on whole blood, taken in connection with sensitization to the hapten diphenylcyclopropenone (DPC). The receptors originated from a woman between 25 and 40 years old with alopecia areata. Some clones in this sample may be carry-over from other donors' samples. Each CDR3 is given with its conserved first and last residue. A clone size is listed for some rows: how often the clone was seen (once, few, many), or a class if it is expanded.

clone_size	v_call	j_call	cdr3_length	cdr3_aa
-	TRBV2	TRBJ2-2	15	CASSVNRGNTGELFF
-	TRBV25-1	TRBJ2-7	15	CASVHTGLAGVKQYF
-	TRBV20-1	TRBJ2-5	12	CSASLQTETQYF
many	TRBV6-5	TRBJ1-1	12	CASGGRGTEAFF
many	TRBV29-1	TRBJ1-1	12	CSVEQGGTEAFF
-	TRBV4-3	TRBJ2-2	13	CASSLRVPGELFF
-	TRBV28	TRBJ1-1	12	CASSGGGLVAFF
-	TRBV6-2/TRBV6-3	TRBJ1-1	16	CATIKGRGYMNTEAFF
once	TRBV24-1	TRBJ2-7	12	CATSSGPYEQYF
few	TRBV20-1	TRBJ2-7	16	CSARSSGGYWHYEQYF
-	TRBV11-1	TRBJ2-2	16	CASSLVAPPEPGELFF
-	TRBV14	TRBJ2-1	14	CASSQALGHNEQFF
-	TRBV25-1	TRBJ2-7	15	CASTAGSEGAYEQYF
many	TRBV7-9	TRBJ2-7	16	CASSPPDFGGIYEQYF
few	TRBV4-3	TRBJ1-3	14	CASSQDTRGNTIYF
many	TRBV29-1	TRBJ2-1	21	CSVPNNGQRWTSGMERNEQFF
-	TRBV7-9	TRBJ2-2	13	CASSLQGSGELFF
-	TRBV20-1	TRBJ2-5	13	CSAEHTVGETQYF
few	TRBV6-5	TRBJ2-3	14	CASSYGDSADTQYF
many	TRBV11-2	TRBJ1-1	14	CASSLRDRNTEAFF
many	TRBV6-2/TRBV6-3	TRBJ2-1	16	CASRPLPASSYNEQFF
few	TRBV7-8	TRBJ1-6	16	CASSSRPTGNNSPLHF
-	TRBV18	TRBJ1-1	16	CASSQQTGRSRTEAFF
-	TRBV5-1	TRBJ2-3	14	CASSSTGLADTQYF
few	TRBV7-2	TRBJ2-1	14	CASRRLSGDNEQFF
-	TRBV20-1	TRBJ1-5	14	CSTTLQGSNQPQHF
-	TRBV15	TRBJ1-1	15	CATSRVRPVRTEAFF
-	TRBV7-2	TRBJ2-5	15	CASSLGGGARKTQYF
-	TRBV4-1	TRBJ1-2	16	CASSPGSRGRTYGYTF
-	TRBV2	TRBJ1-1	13	CASSEGWVSGAFF
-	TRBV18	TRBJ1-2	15	CASSPDRQGNYGYTF
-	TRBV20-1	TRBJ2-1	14	CSVLDRVSLNEQFF
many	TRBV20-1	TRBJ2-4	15	CSASDRDLAKNIQYF
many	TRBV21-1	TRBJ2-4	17	CASSNCYAGAAGNIQYF
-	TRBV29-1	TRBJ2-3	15	CSVNRGQGVADTQYF
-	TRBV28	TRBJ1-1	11	CASRSSAEAFF
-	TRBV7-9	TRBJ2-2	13	CASSHSPAGELFF
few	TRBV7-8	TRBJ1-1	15	CASSQTRVGPTEAFF
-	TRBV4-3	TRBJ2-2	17	CASSQDLGSGYTGELFF
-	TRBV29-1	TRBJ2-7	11	CSVRLANEQYF
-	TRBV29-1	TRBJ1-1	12	CSAYPTGYEAFF
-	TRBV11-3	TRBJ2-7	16	CASSLYWDPSGNEQYF
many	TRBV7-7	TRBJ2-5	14	CASSLGTNQETQYF
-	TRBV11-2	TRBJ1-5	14	CASSLGYSNQPQHF
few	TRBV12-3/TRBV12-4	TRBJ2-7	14	CASSLLLAGVQQYF
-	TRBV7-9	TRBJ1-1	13	CASSLGWETEAFF
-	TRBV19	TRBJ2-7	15	CASSPWGQGDYEQYF
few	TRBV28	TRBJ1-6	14	CASSLLFGFSPLHF
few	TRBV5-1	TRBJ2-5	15	CASSGGTGGRETQYF
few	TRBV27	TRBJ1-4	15	CASSPRGRGGEKLFF
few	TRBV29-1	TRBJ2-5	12	CSVTQNQETQYF
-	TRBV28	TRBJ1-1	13	CASQGTPNTEAFF
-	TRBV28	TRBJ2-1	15	CASSPWGLIHNEQFF
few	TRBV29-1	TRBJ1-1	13	CSVEDGRVPEAFF
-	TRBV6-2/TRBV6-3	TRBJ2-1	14	CASNIASSYNEQFF
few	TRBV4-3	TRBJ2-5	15	CASSQGPGGQETQYF
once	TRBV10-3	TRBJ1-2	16	CAISESVGQGNYGYTF
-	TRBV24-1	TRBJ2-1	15	CATSDPGQLNNEQFF
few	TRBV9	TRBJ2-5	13	CASSVMPGNPQYF